The 10 T cell receptor beta chains listed next were all sequenced from one sample in a study of blood T cell repertoires in COVID-19. Clones were read by immunoSEQ multiplex PCR, and TCRdb kept only the in-frame ones, dropping some. The data show about 54,000 clones, 75% to 85% seen once. Sequencing used peripheral blood. The receptors stem from a woman between 55 and 75 years old with acute or convalescent COVID-19.

The chain combines TRBV6-5 with TRBJ2-7; weak D call: TRBD2 (5 bases). The CDR3 is 12 amino acids. The germline gives CDR1 MNHEY, CDR2 SVGAGI. V lost 6 bases and J 2 bases, leaving 8 bases between the germline ends. DNA for the CDR3: TGTGCCAGCAGCCGGGATGCCTACGAGCAGTACTTC. Translating it yields CASSRDAYEQYF.

The table lists this clone with a count of one. The V gene is TRBV19, the J gene TRBJ2-1; TRBD2 agrees at 11 bases. The V gene end was trimmed by 6 bases and the J gene end by 9 bases; junction bases not matched to a gene: 10. Per germline, CDR1 LNHDA and CDR2 SQIVND (reference sequence). This CDR3 spans 15 amino acids. CDR3 protein: CASRGGTSGLSEQFF. Written as DNA, the CDR3 is TGTGCCAGTAGGGGCGGGACTAGCGGTCTCAGTGAGCAGTTCTTC.

The rearrangement joins TRBV24-1 to TRBJ2-3, with TRBD1 matching 7 bases. The CDR3 spans 17 residues. With V trimmed by 2 bases and J by 5 bases, 12 bases remained unmatched. Germline V gene lookup returns CDR1 KGHDR and CDR2 SFDVKD. This CDR3 reads CATSDSPGTVYRDTQYF. The CDR3 region has the DNA TGTGCCACCAGTGATTCCCCCGGGACAGTCTACAGAGATACGCAGTATTTT.

This clone was recorded only once. The CDR3 sequence is CASRDSTEAFF. CDR3 in DNA: TGTGCCAGCAGGGACAGCACTGAAGCTTTCTTT. The genes are TRBV6-5 and TRBJ1-1, with D tentatively TRBD1 (6 bases). The CDR3 has 11 amino acids. In germline, CDR1 is MNHEY, CDR2 SVGAGI. V lost 6 bases to trimming and J lost 4 bases, with 6 bases between them.

The chain combines TRBV28 with TRBJ2-2; 7 bases match TRBD2. CDR1 is MDHEN and CDR2 is SYDVKM in the germline V gene. The CDR3 spans 18 residues. Trimming cost V 8 bases and J 3 bases; bases outside gene matches: 18. DNA of the CDR3: TGTGCCAGCGCAGGGAGGTTTGGCGGGGCGGGAGACACCGGGGAGCTGTTTTTT. Its protein product is CASAGRFGGAGDTGELFF. The full variable domain, rest sourced from reference TRBV28 and TRBJ2-2, is DVKVTQSSRYLVKRTGEKVFLECVQDMDHENMFWYRQDPGLGLRLIYFSYDVKMKEKGDIPEGYSVSREKKERFSLILESASTNQTSMYLCASAGRFGGAGDTGELFFGEGSRLTVL.

This clone was seen once. The chain carries TRBV12-3 or TRBV12-4 and TRBJ2-4; a possible D gene is TRBD2 (5 bases). CDR3 length: 12 amino acids. V dropped 5 bases and J dropped 6 bases, with 8 bases sitting between them. CDR3 DNA sequence: TGTGCCAGCAGTGAGGGAATAAACATTCAGTACTTC. Translated: CASSEGINIQYF.

This clone was found a few times. This chain joins TRBV7-2 and TRBJ2-1; TRBD2 matches at 7 bases. CDR3 length: 13 amino acids. Losses at the gene ends were 1 base for V and 8 bases for J; bases not matched to a gene: 2. Germline V lookup: CDR1 SGHTA, CDR2 FQGNSA. CDR3 coding DNA: TGTGCCAGCAGCTTAGGCGGGAGAGATGAGCAGTTCTTC. As protein: CASSLGGRDEQFF.

The sample holds one count of this clone. The chain employs TRBV4-1 and TRBJ1-5, with 7 bases identical to TRBD1. CDR1 and CDR2 (germline): MGHRA, YSYEKL. The ends lost 0 bases at V and 4 bases at J; junction bases unmatched: 6. The CDR3 has 16 amino acids. Here the CDR3 DNA reads TGCGCCAGCAGCCAAGACCCAGACAGGGTAAATCAGCCCCAGCATTTT. Residues: CASSQDPDRVNQPQHF.

This chain uses TRBV10-3 with TRBJ1-2, with a tentative D call TRBD1 (5 bases). Germline V gene lookup returns CDR1 ENHRY and CDR2 SYGVKD. V was clipped by 0 bases and J by 0 bases, with 14 bases between them. The CDR3 has 17 residues. CDR3 in amino acids: CAISESNTGRANYGYTF. The CDR3 DNA sequence: TGTGCCATCAGTGAGTCGAATACGGGCAGGGCTAACTATGGCTACACCTTC.

The chain combines TRBV7-2 with TRBJ2-4; 8 bases are shared with TRBD1. The germline V gene encodes CDR1 SGHTA and CDR2 FQGNSA. V lost 6 bases, J lost 0 bases, and 7 bases stayed unmatched. This CDR3 is 16 amino acids long. CDR3 protein: CASSSQGALAKNIQYF. CDR3 nucleotides: TGTGCCAGCAGTTCCCAGGGGGCCTTAGCCAAAAACATTCAGTACTTC.